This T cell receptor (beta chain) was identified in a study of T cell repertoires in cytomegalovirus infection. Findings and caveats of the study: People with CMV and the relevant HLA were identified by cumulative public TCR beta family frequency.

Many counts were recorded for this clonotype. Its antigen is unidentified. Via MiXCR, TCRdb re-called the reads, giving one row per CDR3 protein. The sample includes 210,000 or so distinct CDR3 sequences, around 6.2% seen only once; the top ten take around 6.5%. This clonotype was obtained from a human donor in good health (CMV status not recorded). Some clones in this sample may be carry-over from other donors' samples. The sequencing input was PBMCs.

The CDR3 loop is CASSYSGSGDEQYF. In nucleotides, the CDR3 is TGTGCCAGCAGTTACTCAGGCAGCGGGGACGAGCAGTACTTC. The chain uses TRBV12-3 or TRBV12-4 and TRBJ2-7; 7 nucleotides match TRBD2. After removal of 4 bases from V and 5 bases from J, the junction contained 8 bases not matched to a gene. The CDR3 contains 14 residues.